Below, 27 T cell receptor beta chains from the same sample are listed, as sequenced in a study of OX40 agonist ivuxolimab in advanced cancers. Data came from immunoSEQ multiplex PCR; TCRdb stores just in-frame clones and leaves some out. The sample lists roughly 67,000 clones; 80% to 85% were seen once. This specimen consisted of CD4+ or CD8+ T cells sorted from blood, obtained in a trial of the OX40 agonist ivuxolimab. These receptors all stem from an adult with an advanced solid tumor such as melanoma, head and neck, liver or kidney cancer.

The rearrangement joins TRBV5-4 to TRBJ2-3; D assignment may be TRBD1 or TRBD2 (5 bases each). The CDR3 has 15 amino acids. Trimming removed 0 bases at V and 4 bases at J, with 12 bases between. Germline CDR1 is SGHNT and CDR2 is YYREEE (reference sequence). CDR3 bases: TGTGCCAGCAGCTTGGCCTCAGGGAGCCCAGATACGCAGTATTTT. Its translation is CASSLASGSPDTQYF.

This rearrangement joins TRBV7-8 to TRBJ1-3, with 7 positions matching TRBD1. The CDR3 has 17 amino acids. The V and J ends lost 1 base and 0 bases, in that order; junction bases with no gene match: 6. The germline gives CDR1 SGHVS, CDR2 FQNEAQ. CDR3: CASSLGTGPFSGNTIYF. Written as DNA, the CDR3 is TGTGCCAGCAGCTTAGGGACAGGCCCCTTCTCTGGAAACACCATATATTTT.

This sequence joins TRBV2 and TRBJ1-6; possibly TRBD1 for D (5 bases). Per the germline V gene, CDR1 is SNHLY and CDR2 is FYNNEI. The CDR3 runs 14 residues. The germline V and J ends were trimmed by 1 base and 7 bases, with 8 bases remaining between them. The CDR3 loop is CASSEGGVNSPLHF. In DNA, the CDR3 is TGTGCCAGCAGTGAAGGGGGGGTGAATTCACCCCTCCACTTT.

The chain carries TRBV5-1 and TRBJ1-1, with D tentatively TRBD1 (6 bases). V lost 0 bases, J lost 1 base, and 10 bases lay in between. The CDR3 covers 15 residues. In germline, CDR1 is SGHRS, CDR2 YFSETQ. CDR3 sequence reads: CASSLGGTPNTEAFF. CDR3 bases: TGCGCCAGCAGCTTGGGCGGGACACCGAACACTGAAGCTTTCTTT. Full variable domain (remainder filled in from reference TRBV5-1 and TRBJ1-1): KAGVTQTPRYLIKTRGQQVTLSCSPISGHRSVSWYQQTPGQGLQFLFEYFSETQRNKGNFPGRFSGRQFSNSRSEMNVSTLELGDSALYLCASSLGGTPNTEAFFGQGTRLTVV.

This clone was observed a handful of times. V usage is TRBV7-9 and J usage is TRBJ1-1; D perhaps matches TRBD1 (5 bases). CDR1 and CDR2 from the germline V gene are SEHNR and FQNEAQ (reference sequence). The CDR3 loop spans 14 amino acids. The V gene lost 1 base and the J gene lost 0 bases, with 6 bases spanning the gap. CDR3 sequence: CASSLGGVNTEAFF. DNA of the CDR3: TGTGCCAGCAGCTTAGGGGGGGTGAACACTGAAGCTTTCTTT.

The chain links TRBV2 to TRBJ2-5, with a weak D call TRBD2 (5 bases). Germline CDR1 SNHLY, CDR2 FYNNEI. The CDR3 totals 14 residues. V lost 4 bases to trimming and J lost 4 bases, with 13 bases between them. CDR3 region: CASSVRGFGETQYF. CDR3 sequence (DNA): TGTGCCAGCAGTGTTCGGGGTTTCGGAGAGACCCAGTACTTC.

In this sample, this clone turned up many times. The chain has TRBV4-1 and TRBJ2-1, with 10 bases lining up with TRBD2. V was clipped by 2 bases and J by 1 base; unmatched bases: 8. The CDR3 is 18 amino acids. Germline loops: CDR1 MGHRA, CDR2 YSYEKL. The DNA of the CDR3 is TGCGCCAGCAGCCAAAGGGGCTCTAGCGGGGGATCCTACAATGAGCAGTTCTTC. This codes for CASSQRGSSGGSYNEQFF.

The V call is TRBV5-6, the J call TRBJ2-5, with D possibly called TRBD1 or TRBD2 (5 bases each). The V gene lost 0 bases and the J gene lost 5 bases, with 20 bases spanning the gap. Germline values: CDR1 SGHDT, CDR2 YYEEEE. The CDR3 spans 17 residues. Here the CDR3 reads CASSLGVTRGAGETQYF. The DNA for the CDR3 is TGTGCCAGCAGCTTGGGGGTCACTCGAGGGGCCGGGGAGACCCAGTACTTC.

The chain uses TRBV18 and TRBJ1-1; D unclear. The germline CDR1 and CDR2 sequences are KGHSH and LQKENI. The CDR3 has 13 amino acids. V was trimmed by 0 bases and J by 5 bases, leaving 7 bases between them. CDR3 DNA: TGTGCCAGCTCACCACCAAGGATGACTGAAGCTTTCTTT. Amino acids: CASSPPRMTEAFF.

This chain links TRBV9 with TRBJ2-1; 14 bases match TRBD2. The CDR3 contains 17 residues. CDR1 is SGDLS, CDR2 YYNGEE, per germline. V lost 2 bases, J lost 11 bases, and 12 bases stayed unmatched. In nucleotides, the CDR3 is TGTGCCAGCAGCGTTCGAGACGGGACTAGCGGGGGAGTCAAGCAGTTCTTC. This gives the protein CASSVRDGTSGGVKQFF.

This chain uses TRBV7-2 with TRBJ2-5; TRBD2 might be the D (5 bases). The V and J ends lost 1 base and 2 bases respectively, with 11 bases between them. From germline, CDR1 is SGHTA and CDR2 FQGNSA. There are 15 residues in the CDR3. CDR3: CASSLGRQPQETQYF. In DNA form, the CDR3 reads TGTGCCAGCAGCTTAGGGAGGCAACCTCAAGAGACCCAGTACTTC.

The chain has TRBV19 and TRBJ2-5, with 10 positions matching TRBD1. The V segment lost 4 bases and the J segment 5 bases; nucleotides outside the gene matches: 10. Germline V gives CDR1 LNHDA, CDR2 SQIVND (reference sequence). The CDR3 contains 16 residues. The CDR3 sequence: CASSRAGTGAWETQYF. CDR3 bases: TGTGCCAGTAGTAGAGCCGGGACAGGGGCTTGGGAGACCCAGTACTTC.

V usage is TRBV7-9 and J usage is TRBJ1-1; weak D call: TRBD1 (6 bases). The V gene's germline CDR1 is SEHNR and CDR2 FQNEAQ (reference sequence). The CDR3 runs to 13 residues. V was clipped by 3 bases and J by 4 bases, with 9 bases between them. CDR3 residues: CASSLTGLTEAFF. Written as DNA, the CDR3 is TGTGCCAGCAGCTTGACAGGTCTCACTGAAGCTTTCTTT.

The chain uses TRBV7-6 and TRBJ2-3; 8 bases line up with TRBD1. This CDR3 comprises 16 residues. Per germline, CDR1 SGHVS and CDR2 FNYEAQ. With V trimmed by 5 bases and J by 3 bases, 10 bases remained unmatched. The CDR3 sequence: CASSLVPRGLTDTQYF. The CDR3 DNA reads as TGTGCCAGCAGCCTGGTTCCCAGGGGGCTAACAGATACGCAGTATTTT.

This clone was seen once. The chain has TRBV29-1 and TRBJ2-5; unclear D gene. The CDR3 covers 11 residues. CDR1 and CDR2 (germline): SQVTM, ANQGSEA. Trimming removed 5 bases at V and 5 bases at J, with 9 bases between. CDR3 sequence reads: CSVLGPETQYF. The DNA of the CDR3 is TGCAGCGTTTTAGGTCCGGAGACCCAGTACTTC.

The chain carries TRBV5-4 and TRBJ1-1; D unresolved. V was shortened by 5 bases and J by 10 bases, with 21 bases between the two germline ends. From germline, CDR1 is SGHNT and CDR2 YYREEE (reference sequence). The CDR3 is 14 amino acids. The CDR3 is CASSPNPTARGAFF. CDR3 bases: TGTGCCAGCAGTCCGAATCCGACCGCGCGAGGAGCTTTCTTT.

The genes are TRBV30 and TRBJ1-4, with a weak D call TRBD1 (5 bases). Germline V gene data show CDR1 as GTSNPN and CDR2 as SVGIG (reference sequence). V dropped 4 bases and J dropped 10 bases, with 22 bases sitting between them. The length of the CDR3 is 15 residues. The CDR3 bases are TGTGCCTGGATGACTACCGGGACGGCCTTTAGAAAACTGTTTTTT. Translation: CAWMTTGTAFRKLFF.

In DNA, the CDR3 is TGTGCCAGCAGTTTCTCGGACAGGGTGGCCTATGGCTACACCTTC. This codes for CASSFSDRVAYGYTF. The chain joins TRBV28 to TRBJ1-2; 8 nucleotides agree with TRBD1. CDR1 and CDR2 (germline): MDHEN, SYDVKM. The CDR3 loop spans 15 amino acids. V lost 3 bases and J lost 4; bases outside the gene matches: 7.

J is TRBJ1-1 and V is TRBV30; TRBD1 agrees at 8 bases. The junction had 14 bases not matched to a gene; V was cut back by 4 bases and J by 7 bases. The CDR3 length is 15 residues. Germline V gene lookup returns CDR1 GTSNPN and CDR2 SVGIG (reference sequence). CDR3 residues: CAWTMGQAGFREAFF. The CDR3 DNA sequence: TGTGCCTGGACGATGGGACAGGCCGGATTCCGTGAAGCTTTCTTT.

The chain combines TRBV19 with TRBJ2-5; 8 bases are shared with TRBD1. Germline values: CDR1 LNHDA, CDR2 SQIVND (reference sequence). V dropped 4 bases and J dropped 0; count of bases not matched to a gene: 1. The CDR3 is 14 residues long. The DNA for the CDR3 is TGTGCCAGTAGTAGGACAGGGAACCAAGAGACCCAGTACTTC. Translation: CASSRTGNQETQYF.

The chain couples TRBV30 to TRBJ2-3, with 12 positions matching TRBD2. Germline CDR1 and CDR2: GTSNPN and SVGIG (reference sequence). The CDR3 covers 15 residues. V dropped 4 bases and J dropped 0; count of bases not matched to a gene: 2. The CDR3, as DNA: TGTGCCTGGACCCTAGCGGGAGGGAGCACAGATACGCAGTATTTT. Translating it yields CAWTLAGGSTDTQYF.

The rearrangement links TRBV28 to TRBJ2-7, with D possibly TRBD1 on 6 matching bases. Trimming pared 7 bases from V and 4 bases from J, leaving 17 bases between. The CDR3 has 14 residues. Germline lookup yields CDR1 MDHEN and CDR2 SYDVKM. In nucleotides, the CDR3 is TGTGCCAGCAACCCTACAGGGAGTTGGTACGAGCAGTACTTC. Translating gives CASNPTGSWYEQYF.

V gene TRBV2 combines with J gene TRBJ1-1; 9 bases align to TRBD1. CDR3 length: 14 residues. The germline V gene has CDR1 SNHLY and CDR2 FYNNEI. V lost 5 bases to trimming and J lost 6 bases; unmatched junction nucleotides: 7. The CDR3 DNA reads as TGTGCCAGCAGTTGGGACAGGGAAGGGCCTGAAGCTTTCTTT. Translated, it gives CASSWDREGPEAFF. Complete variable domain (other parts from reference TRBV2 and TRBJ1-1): EPEVTQTPSHQVTQMGQEVILRCVPISNHLYFYWYRQILGQKVEFLVSFYNNEISEKSEIFDDQFSVERPDGSNFTLKIRSTKLEDSAMYFCASSWDREGPEAFFGQGTRLTVV.

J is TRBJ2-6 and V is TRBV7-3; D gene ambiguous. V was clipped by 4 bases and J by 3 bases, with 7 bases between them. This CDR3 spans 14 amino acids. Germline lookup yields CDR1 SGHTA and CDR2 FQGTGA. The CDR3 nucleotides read TGTGCCAGCAGCTCTTCAGGTGGGGCCAACGTCCTGACTTTC. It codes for CASSSSGGANVLTF.

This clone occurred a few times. The CDR3 sequence is CASSLEGPSQETQYF. The CDR3 DNA reads TGTGCCAGCAGCTTAGAGGGCCCTAGCCAAGAGACCCAGTACTTC. The chain couples TRBV7-2 to TRBJ2-5, with D uncertain. Germline assignment: CDR1 SGHTA and CDR2 FQGNSA. This CDR3 has 15 amino acids. The V and J ends lost 1 base and 1 base respectively, with 10 bases between them.

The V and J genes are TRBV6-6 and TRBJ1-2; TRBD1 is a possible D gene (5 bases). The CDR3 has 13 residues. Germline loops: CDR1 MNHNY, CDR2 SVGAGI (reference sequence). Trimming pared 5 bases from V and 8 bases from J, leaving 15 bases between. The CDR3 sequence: CASSRDLSAGYTF. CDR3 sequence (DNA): TGTGCCAGCAGTCGGGACCTCTCGGCGGGCTACACCTTC.

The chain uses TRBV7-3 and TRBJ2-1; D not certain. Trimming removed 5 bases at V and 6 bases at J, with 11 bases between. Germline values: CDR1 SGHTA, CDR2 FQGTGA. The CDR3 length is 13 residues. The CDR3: CASSAAASNEQFF. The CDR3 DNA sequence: TGTGCCAGCAGCGCGGCCGCCAGCAATGAGCAGTTCTTC.